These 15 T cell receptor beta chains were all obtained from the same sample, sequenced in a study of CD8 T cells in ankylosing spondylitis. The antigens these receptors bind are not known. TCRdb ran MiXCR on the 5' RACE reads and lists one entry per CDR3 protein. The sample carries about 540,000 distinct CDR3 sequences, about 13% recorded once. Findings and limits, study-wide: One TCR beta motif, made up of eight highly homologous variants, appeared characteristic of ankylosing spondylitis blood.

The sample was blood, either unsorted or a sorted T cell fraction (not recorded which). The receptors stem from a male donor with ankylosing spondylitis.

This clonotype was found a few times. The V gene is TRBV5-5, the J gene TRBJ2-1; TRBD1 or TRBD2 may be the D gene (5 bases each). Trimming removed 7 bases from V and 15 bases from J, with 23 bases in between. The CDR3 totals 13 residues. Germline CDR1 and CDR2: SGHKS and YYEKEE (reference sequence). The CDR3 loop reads CASASGAAPVVFF. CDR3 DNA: TGTGCCAGCGCATCCGGGGCGGCCCCGGTTGTGTTCTTC.

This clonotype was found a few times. CDR3 sequence (DNA): TGTGCCAGCAGCTCAAGACAGGGGTTTGAGTACTACGAGCAGTACTTC. This codes for CASSSRQGFEYYEQYF. The rearrangement joins TRBV7-6 to TRBJ2-7; 8 nucleotides line up with TRBD1. Unmatched junction bases numbered 11, after V lost 4 bases and J lost 3 bases. Germline loops: CDR1 SGHVS, CDR2 FNYEAQ. The CDR3 is 16 residues long.

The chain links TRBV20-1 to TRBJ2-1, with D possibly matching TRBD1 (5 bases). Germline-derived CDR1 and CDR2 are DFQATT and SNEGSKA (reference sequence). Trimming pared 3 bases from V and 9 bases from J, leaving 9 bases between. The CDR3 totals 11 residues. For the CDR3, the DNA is TGCAGTGCTAGTCCTAGGGGTGAGCAGTTCTTC. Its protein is CSASPRGEQFF.

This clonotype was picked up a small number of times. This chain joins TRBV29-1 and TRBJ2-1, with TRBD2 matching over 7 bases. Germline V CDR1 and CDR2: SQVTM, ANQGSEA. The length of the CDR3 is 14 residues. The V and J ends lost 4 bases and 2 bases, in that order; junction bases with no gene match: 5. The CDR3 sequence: CSVGLAVTYNEQFF. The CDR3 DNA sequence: TGCAGCGTTGGACTAGCTGTTACCTACAATGAGCAGTTCTTC.

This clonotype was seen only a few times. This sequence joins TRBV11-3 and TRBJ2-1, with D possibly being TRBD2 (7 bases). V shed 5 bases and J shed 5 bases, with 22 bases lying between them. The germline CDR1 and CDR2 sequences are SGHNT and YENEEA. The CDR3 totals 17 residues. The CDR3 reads CASSPSPGAGVNNEQFF. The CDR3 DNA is TGTGCCAGCAGCCCTAGCCCAGGGGCGGGAGTCAACAATGAGCAGTTCTTC.

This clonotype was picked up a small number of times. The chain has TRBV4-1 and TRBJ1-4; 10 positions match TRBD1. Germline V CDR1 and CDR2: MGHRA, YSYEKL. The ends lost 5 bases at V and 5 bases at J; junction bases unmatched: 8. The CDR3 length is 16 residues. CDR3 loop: CASSVIPGQGNEKLFF. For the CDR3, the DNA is TGCGCCAGCAGCGTGATACCGGGACAGGGGAATGAAAAACTGTTTTTT.

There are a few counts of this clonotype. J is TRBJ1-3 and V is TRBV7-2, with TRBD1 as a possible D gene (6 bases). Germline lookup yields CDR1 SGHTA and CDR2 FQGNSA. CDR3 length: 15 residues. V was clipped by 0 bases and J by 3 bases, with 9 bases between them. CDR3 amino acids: CASSLATGSGNTIYF. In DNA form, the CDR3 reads TGTGCCAGCAGCTTAGCCACAGGGAGTGGAAACACCATATATTTT.

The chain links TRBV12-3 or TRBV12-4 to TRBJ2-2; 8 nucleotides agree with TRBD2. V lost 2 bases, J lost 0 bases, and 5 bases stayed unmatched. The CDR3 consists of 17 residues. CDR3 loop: CASSLMAGGTNTGELFF. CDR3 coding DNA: TGTGCCAGCAGTTTAATGGCGGGAGGTACGAACACCGGGGAGCTGTTTTTT.

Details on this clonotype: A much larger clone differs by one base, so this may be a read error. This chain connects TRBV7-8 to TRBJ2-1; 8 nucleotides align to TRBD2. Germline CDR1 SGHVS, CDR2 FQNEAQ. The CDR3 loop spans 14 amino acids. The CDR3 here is CASSLELAENEQSF. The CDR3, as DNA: TGTGCCAGCAGCTTAGAACTAGCGGAGAATGAGCAGTCCTTC.

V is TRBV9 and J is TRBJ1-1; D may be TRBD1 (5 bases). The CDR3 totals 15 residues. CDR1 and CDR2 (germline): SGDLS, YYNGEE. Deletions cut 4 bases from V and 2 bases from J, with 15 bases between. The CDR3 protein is CASSLYWGGNTEAFF. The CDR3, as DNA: TGTGCCAGCAGCCTCTACTGGGGGGGAAACACTGAAGCTTTCTTT.

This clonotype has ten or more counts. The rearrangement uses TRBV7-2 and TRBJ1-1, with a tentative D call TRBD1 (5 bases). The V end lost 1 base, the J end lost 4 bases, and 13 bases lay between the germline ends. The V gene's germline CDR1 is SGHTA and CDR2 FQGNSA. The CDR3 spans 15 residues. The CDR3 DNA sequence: TGTGCCAGCAGCTTAGGTGGGGGGGGAGGCACTGAAGCTTTCTTT. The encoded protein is CASSLGGGGGTEAFF.

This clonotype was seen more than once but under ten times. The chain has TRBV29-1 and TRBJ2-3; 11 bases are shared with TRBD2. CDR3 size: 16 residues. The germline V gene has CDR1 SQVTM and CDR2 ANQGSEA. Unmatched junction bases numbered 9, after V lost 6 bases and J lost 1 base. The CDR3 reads CSVMGTSGYGTDTQYF. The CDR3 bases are TGCAGCGTAATGGGGACTAGCGGATATGGCACAGATACGCAGTATTTT.

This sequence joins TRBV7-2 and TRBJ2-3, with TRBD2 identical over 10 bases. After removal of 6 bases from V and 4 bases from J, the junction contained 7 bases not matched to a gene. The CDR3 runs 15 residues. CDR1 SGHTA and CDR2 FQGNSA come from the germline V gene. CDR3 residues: CASSPSGSGADTQYF. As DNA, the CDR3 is TGTGCCAGCAGTCCTAGCGGGAGTGGGGCAGATACGCAGTATTTT. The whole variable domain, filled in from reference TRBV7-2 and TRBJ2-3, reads GAGVSQSPSNKVTEKGKDVELRCDPISGHTALYWYRQSLGQGLEFLIYFQGNSAPDKSGLPSDRFSAERTGGSVSTLTIQRTQQEDSAVYLCASSPSGSGADTQYFGPGTRLTVL.

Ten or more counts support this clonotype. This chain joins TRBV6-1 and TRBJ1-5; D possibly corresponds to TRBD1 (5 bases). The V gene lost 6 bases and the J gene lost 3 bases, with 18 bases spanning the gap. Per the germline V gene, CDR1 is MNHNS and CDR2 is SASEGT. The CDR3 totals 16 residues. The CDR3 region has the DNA TGTGCCAGCAGCCCTACTACAGGATCTCTCAATCAGCCCCAGCATTTT. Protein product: CASSPTTGSLNQPQHF.

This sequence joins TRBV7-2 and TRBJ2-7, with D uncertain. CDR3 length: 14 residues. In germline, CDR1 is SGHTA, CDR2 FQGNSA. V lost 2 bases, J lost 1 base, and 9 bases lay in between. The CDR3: CASSLSIGSYEQYF. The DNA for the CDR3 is TGTGCCAGCAGCTTAAGTATAGGGTCCTACGAGCAGTACTTC.